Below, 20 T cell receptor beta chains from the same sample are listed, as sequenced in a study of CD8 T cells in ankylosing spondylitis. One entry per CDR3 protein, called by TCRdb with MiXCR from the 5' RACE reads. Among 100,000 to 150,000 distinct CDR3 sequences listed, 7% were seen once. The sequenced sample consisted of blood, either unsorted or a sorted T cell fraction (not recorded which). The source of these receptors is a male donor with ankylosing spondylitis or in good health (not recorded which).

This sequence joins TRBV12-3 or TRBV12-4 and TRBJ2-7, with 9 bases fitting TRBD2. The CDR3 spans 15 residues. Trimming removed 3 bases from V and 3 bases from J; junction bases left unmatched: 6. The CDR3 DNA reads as TGTGCCAGCAGTTTTTTAGCGGGGGCCGTCTACGAGCAGTACTTC. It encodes CASSFLAGAVYEQYF.

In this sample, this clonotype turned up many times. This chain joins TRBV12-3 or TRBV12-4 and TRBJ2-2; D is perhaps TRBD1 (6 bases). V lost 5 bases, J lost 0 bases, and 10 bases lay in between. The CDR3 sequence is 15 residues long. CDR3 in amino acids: CASSMTGSNTGELFF. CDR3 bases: TGTGCCAGCAGTATGACAGGTTCGAACACCGGGGAGCTGTTTTTT.

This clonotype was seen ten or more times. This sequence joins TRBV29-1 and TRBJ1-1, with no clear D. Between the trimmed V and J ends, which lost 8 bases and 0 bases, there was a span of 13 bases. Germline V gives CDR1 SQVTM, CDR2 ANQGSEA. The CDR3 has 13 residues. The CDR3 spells CSIRVDLNTEAFF. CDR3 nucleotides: TGCAGCATTCGGGTGGATCTGAACACTGAAGCTTTCTTT. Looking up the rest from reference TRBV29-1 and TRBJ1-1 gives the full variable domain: SAVISQKPSRDICQRGTSLTIQCQVDSQVTMMFWYRQQPGQSLTLIATANQGSEATYESGFVIDKFPISRPNLTFSTLTVSNMSPEDSSIYLCSIRVDLNTEAFFGQGTRLTVV.

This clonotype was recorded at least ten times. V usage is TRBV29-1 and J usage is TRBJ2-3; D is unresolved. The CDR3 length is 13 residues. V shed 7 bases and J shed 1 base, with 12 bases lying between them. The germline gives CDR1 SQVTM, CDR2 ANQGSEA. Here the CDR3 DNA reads TGCAGCGCTCTAAGGAGTGGCACAGATACGCAGTATTTT. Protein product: CSALRSGTDTQYF.

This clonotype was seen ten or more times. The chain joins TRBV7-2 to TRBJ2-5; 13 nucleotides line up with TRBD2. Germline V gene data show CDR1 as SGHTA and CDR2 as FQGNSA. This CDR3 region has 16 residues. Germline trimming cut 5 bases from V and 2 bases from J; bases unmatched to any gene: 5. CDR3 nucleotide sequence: TGTGCCAGCAGCCTAGGACTAGCGGGAGTTCAAGAGACCCAGTACTTC. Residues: CASSLGLAGVQETQYF.

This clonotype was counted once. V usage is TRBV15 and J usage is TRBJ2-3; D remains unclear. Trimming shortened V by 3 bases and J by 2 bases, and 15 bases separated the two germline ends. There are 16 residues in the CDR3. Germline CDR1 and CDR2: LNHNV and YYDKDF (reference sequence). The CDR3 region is CATSRGLEKLTDTQYF. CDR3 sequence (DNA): TGTGCCACCAGCAGGGGGTTAGAAAAGCTCACAGATACGCAGTATTTT.

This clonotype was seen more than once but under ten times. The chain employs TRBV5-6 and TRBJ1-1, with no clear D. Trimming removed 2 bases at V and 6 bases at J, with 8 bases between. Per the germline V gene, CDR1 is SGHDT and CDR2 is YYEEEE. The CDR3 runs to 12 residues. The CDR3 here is CASSFGTAEAFF. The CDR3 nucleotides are TGTGCCAGCAGCTTCGGCACGGCTGAAGCTTTCTTT.

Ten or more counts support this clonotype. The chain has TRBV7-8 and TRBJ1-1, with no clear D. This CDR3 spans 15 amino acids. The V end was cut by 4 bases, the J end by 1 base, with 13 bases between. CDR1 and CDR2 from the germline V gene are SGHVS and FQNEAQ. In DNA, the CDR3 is TGTGCCAGCAGCTCCGGTTGGGCAGCGAACACTGAAGCTTTCTTT. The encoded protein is CASSSGWAANTEAFF.

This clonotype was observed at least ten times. CDR3 bases: TGTGCCAGCAGCCGACTAGCGGGAGCTAGCACAGATACGCAGTATTTT. Translated: CASSRLAGASTDTQYF. This chain uses TRBV14 with TRBJ2-3, with 12 bases fitting TRBD2. Unmatched junction bases numbered 2, after V lost 4 bases and J lost 0 bases. The CDR3 spans 16 residues. Germline values: CDR1 SGHDN, CDR2 FVKESK.

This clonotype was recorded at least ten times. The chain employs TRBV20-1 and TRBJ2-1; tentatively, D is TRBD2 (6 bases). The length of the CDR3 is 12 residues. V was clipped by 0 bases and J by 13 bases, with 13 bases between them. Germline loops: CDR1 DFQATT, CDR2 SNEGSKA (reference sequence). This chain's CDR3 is CSARDRGTLQFF. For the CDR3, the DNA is TGCAGTGCTAGAGATCGCGGGACTCTCCAGTTCTTC.

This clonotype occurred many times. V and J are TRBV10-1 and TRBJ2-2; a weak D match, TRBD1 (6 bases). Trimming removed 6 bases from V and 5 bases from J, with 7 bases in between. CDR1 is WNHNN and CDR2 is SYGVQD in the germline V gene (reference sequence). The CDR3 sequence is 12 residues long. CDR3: CASSDRTGELFF. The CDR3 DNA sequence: TGCGCCAGCAGCGACAGGACCGGGGAGCTGTTTTTT.

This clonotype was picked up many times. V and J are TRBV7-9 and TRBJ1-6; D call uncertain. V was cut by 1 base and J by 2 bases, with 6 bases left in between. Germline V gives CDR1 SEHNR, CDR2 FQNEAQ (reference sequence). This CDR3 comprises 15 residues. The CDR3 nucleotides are TGTGCCAGCAGCTTAGAGCCCGCCTATAATTCACCCCTCCACTTT. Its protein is CASSLEPAYNSPLHF.

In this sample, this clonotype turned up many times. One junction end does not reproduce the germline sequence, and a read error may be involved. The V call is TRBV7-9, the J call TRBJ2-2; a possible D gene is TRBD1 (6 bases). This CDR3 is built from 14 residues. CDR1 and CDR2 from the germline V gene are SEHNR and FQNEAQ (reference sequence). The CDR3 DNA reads TGCGCCAGCAGTTTCAGGGGAAACACCGGGGAGCTGTTTTTT. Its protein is CASSFRGNTGELFF.

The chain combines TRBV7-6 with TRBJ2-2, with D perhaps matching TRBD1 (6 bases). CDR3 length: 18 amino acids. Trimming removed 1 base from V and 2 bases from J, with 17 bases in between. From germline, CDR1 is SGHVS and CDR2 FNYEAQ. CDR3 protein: CASSLGPLTGENTGELFF. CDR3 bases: TGTGCCAGCAGCTTAGGGCCCTTGACAGGCGAAAACACCGGGGAGCTGTTTTTT.

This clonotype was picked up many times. CDR3 nucleotides: TGTGCCAGCAGTTACTCCCCCGGACAGGGGTACGGCTACACCTTC. Translating gives CASSYSPGQGYGYTF. The chain employs TRBV6-2 or TRBV6-3 and TRBJ1-2; TRBD1 matches 9 bases. This CDR3 has 15 amino acids. Looked up from germline, CDR1 is MNHEY and CDR2 is SVGEGT. V dropped 0 bases and J dropped 8; count of bases not matched to a gene: 7.

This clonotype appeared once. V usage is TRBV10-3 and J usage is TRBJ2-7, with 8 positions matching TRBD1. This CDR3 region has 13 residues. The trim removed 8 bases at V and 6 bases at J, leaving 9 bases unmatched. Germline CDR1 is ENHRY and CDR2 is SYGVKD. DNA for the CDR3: TGTGCCATCCGGACAGGGATTATGGGCGAGCAGTACTTC. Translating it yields CAIRTGIMGEQYF.

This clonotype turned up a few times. The CDR3 is CSASPGGGSTGELFF. The CDR3 DNA sequence: TGCAGTGCTAGCCCAGGGGGGGGTTCCACCGGGGAGCTGTTTTTT. The gene calls are TRBV20-1 and TRBJ2-2, with D possibly called TRBD1 or TRBD2 (7 bases each). The CDR3 spans 15 residues. Germline V gene sequence: CDR1 DFQATT, CDR2 SNEGSKA (reference sequence). Deletions cut 3 bases from V and 4 bases from J, with 15 bases between.

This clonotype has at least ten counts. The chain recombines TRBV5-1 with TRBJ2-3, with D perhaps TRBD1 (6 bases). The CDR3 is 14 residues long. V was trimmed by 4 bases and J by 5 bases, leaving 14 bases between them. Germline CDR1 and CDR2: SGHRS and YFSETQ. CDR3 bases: TGCGCCAGCAGCCTCCAGGGGCGAGGAGATACGCAGTATTTT. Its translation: CASSLQGRGDTQYF.

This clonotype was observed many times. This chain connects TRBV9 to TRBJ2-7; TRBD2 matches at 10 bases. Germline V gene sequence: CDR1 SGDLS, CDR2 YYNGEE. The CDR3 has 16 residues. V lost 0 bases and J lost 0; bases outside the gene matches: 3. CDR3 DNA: TGTGCCAGCAGCGTAGGGCTAGCGGGAGCCTCCTACGAGCAGTACTTC. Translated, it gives CASSVGLAGASYEQYF. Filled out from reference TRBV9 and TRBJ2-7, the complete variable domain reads DSGVTQTPKHLITATGQRVTLRCSPRSGDLSVYWYQQSLDQGLQFLIQYYNGEERAKGNILERFSAQQFPDLHSELNLSSLELGDSALYFCASSVGLAGASYEQYFGPGTRLTVT.

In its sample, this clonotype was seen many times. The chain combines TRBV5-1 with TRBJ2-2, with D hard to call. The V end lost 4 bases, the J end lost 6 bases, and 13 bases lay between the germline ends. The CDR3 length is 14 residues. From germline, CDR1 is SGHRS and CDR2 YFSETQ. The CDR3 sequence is CASSLLSVPGELFF. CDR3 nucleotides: TGCGCCAGCAGCCTGTTATCGGTCCCCGGGGAGCTGTTTTTT.